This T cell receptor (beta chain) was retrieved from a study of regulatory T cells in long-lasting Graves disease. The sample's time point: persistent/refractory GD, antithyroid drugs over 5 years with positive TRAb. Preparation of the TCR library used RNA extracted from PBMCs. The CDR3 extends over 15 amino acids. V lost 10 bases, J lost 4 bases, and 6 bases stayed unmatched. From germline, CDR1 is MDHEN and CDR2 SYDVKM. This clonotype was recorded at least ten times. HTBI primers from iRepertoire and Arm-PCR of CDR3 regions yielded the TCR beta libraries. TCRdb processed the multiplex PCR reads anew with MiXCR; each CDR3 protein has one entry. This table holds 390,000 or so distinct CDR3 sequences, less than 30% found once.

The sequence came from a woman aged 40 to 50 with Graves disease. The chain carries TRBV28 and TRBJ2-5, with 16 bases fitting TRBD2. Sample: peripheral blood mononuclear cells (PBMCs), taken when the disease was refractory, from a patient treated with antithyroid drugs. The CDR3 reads CAIGTSGRALETQYF. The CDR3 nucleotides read TGTGCCATCGGGACTAGCGGGAGGGCCTTAGAGACCCAGTACTTC. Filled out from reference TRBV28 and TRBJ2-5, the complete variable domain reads DVKVTQSSRYLVKRTGEKVFLECVQDMDHENMFWYRQDPGLGLRLIYFSYDVKMKEKGDIPEGYSVSREKKERFSLILESASTNQTSMYLCAIGTSGRALETQYFGPGTRLLVL.